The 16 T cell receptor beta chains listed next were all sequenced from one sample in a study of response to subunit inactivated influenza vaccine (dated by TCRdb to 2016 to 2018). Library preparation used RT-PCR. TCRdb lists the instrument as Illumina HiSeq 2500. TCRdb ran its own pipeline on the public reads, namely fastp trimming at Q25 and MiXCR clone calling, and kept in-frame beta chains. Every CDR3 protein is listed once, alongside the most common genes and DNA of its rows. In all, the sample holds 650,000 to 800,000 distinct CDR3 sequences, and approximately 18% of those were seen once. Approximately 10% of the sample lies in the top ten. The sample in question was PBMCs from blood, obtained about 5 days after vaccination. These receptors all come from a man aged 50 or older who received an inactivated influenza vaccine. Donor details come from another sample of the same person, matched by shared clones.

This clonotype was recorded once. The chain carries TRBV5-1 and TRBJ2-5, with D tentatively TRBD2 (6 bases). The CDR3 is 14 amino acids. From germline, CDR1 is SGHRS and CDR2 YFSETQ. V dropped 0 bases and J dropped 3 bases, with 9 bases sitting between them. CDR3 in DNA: TGCGCCAGCAGCTTGGGCGGGGTTAAAGAGACCCAGTACTTC. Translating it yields CASSLGGVKETQYF.

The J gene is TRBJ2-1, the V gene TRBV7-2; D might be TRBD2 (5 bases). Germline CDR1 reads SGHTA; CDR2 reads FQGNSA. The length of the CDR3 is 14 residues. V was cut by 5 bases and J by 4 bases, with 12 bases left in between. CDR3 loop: CASSRSGKYNEQFF. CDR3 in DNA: TGTGCCAGCAGCCGAAGCGGAAAGTACAATGAGCAGTTCTTC.

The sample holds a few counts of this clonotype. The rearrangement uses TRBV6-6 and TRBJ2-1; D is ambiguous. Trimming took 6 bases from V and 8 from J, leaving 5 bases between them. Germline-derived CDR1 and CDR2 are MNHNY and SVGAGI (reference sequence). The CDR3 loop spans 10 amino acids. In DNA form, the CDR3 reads TGTGCCAGCAGAGAGGATGAGCAGTTCTTC. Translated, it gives CASREDEQFF.

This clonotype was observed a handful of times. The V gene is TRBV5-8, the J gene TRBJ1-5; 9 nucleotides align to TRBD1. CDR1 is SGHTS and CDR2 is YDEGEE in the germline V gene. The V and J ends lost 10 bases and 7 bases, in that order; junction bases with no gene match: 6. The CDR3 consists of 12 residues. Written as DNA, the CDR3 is TGTGCCGGCGGGACAGGGAACCAGCCCCAGCATTTT. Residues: CAGGTGNQPQHF.

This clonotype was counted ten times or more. The CDR3 spells CASRSTVQPQHF. In DNA form, the CDR3 reads TGTGCCAGCAGATCGACAGTCCAGCCCCAGCATTTT. The chain recombines TRBV12-3 or TRBV12-4 with TRBJ1-5, with D tentatively TRBD1 (5 bases). This CDR3 spans 12 amino acids. Deletions cut 6 bases from V and 7 bases from J, with 10 bases between.

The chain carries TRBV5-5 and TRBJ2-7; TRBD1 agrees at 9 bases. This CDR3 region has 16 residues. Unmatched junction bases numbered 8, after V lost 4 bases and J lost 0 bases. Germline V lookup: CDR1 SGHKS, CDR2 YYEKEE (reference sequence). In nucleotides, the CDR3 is TGTGCCAGCAGCCTCCGGACAGGGGTCAGCTCCTACGAGCAGTACTTC. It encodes CASSLRTGVSSYEQYF.

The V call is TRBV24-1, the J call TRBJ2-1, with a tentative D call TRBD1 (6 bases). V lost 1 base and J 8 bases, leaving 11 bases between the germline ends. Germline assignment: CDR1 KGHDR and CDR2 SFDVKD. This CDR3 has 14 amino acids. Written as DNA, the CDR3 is TGTGCCACCAGTGATTTACAGGGTTCCGATGAGCAGTTCTTC. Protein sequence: CATSDLQGSDEQFF.

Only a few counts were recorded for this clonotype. Here the CDR3 reads CACTSGTGINEKLFF. CDR3 DNA: TGTGCCTGTACTTCCGGGACAGGGATTAATGAAAAACTGTTTTTT. The V call is TRBV30, the J call TRBJ1-4; 9 bases line up with TRBD1. The junction had 9 bases not matched to a gene; V was cut back by 6 bases and J by 4 bases. CDR1 GTSNPN and CDR2 SVGIG come from the germline V gene (reference sequence). This CDR3 spans 15 amino acids.

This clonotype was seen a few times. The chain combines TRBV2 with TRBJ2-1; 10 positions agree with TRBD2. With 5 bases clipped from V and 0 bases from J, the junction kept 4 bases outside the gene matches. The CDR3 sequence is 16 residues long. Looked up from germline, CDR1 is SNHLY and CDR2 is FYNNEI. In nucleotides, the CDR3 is TGTGCCAGCAGTTATAGCGGGGGGCTCTCCTACAATGAGCAGTTCTTC. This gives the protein CASSYSGGLSYNEQFF.

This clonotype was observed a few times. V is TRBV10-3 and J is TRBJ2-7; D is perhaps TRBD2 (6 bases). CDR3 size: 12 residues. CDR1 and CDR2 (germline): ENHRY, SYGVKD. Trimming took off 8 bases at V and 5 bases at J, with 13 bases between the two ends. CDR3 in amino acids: CAIGGARDEQYF. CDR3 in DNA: TGTGCCATCGGAGGGGCTAGAGACGAGCAGTACTTC.

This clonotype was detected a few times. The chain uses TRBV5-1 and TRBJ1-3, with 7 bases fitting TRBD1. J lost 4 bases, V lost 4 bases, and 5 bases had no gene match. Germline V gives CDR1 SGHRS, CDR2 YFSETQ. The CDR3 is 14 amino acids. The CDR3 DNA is TGCGCCAGCAGCATTACAGGGGCCGGAAACACCATATATTTT. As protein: CASSITGAGNTIYF.

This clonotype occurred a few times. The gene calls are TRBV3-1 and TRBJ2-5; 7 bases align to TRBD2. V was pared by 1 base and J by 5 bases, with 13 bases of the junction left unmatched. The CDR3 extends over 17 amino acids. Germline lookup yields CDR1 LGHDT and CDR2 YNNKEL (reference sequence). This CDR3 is CASSQAGVRLAKETQYF. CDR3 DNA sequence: TGTGCCAGCAGCCAAGCAGGCGTTAGACTAGCAAAGGAGACCCAGTACTTC.

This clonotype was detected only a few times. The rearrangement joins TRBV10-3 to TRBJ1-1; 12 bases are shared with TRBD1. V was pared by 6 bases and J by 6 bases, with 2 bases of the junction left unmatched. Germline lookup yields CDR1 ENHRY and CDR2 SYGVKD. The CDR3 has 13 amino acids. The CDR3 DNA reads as TGTGCCATCAGGGGACAGGGGGCCCCTGAAGCTTTCTTT. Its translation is CAIRGQGAPEAFF.

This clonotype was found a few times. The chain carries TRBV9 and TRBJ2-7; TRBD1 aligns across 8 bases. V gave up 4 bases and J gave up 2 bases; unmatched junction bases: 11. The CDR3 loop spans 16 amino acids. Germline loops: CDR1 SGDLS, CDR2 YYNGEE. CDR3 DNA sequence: TGTGCCAGCAGCACCGGACCAGGACAGGGAGCCTACGAGCAGTACTTC. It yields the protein CASSTGPGQGAYEQYF.

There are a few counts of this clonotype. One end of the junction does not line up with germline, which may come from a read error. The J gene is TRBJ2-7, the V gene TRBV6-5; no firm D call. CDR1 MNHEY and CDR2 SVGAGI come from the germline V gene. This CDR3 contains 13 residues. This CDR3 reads CASSSPTSHEQYF. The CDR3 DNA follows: TGTGCCAGCAGTTCCCCCACCTCCCACGAGCAGTACTTC.

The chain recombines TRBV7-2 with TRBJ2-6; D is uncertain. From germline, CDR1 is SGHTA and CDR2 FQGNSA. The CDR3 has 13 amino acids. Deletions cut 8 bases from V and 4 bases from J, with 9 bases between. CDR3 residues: CASGPFGANVLTF. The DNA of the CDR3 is TGTGCCAGCGGCCCTTTCGGGGCCAACGTCCTGACTTTC.